Presented here are 10 T cell receptor beta chains from one specimen sequenced in a study of neurological immune-mediated disorders. TCRdb redid the calling of the 5' RACE reads with MiXCR, one entry per CDR3 protein. This sample has about 120,000 distinct CDR3 sequences, with roughly 3.2% found just once. Sequencing was performed on PBMCs. Every receptor here comes from a woman aged 25 to 39 with multiple sclerosis.

This clonotype was counted many times. The rearrangement joins TRBV7-6 to TRBJ2-2; possibly TRBD1 for D (5 bases). Germline assignment: CDR1 SGHVS and CDR2 FNYEAQ. The CDR3 sequence is 16 residues long. Trimming shortened V by 1 base and J by 1 base, and 10 bases separated the two germline ends. CDR3 nucleotides: TGTGCCAGCAGCTTAGAGGGGTCCCAGAACACCGGGGAGCTGTTTTTT. Residues: CASSLEGSQNTGELFF.

The chain carries TRBV20-1 and TRBJ2-3; D is perhaps TRBD1 or TRBD2 (5 bases each). V was pared by 2 bases and J by 4 bases, with 13 bases between. Looked up from germline, CDR1 is DFQATT and CDR2 is SNEGSKA (reference sequence). CDR3 size: 14 residues. DNA for the CDR3: TGCAGTGCTAGAAAGGGGCAGGGAGCAGATACGCAGTATTTT. Protein product: CSARKGQGADTQYF.

In its sample, this clonotype was seen many times. This chain connects TRBV20-1 to TRBJ2-1; 9 nucleotides align to TRBD2. CDR1 DFQATT and CDR2 SNEGSKA come from the germline V gene (reference sequence). This CDR3 comprises 15 residues. V trimming: 3 bases; J trimming: 5 bases; junction bases outside the gene matches: 8. DNA of the CDR3: TGCAGTGCTAGTGGTAGCGGGAGTGTAAACAATGAGCAGTTCTTC. Translation gives CSASGSGSVNNEQFF.

In its sample, this clonotype was seen many times. The chain joins TRBV12-3 or TRBV12-4 to TRBJ1-2; 9 bases map to TRBD1. V trimming: 7 bases; J trimming: 2 bases; junction bases outside the gene matches: 8. The CDR3 length is 15 residues. The CDR3 spells CASTLGGTGNYGYTF. CDR3 DNA sequence: TGTGCCAGCACCCTGGGGGGGACAGGGAACTATGGCTACACCTTC.

This clonotype was seen ten or more times. The CDR3 here is CASSSQPPDTQYF. The CDR3 region has the DNA TGTGCCAGCAGCTCCCAACCGCCAGATACGCAGTATTTT. The gene calls are TRBV7-2 and TRBJ2-3; D is unclear. With 4 bases removed from V and 4 bases from J, the gap between germline ends came to 9 bases. The CDR3 sequence is 13 residues long. CDR1 and CDR2 from the germline V gene are SGHTA and FQGNSA.

Many counts were recorded for this clonotype. The V gene is TRBV6-5, the J gene TRBJ1-4, with TRBD1 matching 10 bases. Germline values: CDR1 MNHEY, CDR2 SVGAGI. The V and J ends lost 5 bases and 7 bases, in that order; junction bases with no gene match: 7. The CDR3 is made up of 15 amino acids. CDR3 DNA: TGTGCCAGCAGTAAAACCGGGACAGGGGCTGAAAAACTGTTTTTT. Amino acids: CASSKTGTGAEKLFF.

This clonotype was counted many times. This chain connects TRBV28 to TRBJ2-5; D is undetermined. This CDR3 has 15 residues. The germline V and J ends were trimmed by 5 bases and 1 base, with 14 bases remaining between them. Germline CDR1 is MDHEN and CDR2 is SYDVKM. In nucleotides, the CDR3 is TGTGCCAGCAGTCCCACTGCGGTAGGCCAAGAGACCCAGTACTTC. Its protein product is CASSPTAVGQETQYF.

This clonotype was counted many times. This chain uses TRBV20-1 with TRBJ1-1; 8 positions match TRBD1. CDR3 length: 15 residues. Germline values: CDR1 DFQATT, CDR2 SNEGSKA (reference sequence). V lost 5 bases, J lost 1 base, and 9 bases stayed unmatched. The CDR3 DNA reads as TGCAGTGCTGCGAGGACAGGGACAGGGAACACTGAAGCTTTCTTT. Translation gives CSAARTGTGNTEAFF.

This clonotype showed up many times. V gene TRBV6-2 or TRBV6-3 combines with J gene TRBJ2-3; TRBD2 aligns across 15 bases. The CDR3 has 20 residues. V gave up 6 bases and J gave up 2 bases; unmatched junction bases: 15. The germline V gene has CDR1 MNHEY and CDR2 SVGEGT. This chain's CDR3 is CASRRPPGTSGRIATDTQYF. CDR3 bases: TGTGCCAGCAGACGCCCGCCCGGGACTAGCGGGAGGATAGCCACAGATACGCAGTATTTT.

This clonotype was observed many times. The chain joins TRBV7-2 to TRBJ1-6, with 8 nucleotides matching TRBD1. Germline lookup yields CDR1 SGHTA and CDR2 FQGNSA. CDR3 length equals 15 residues. The J segment lost 6 bases and the V segment lost 6 bases, leaving 7 bases of the junction unmatched. The CDR3 loop is CASSGSQGANSPLHF. CDR3 nucleotides: TGTGCCAGCAGTGGCTCGCAGGGGGCTAATTCACCCCTCCACTTT.